The 20 T cell receptor beta chains below come from one sample, sequenced in a study of Graves' ophthalmopathy and Graves' hyperthyroidism. Amplification from RNA transcripts yielded the TCR beta CDR3 regions. An opening RT-PCR round employed HTBI primers and preceded a second-round multiplex PCR. A single record per CDR3 protein comes from TCRdb applying MiXCR to the multiplex PCR reads. The table has hundreds of thousands of distinct CDR3 sequences, about a fifth seen once; the top ten hold around 6.9%. Input material: peripheral blood. These receptors were obtained from a woman between 18 and 29 years old with stable Graves' hyperthyroidism. Some clones in this sample may be carry-over from other donors' samples.

This clonotype was picked up many times. The chain is built from TRBV12-3 or TRBV12-4 and TRBJ1-1, with D unresolved. CDR3 length: 13 amino acids. V was cut by 3 bases and J by 5 bases, with 10 bases left in between. In DNA, the CDR3 is TGTGCCAGCAGTTTTTTACCGGAAACTGAAGCTTTCTTT. Translating it yields CASSFLPETEAFF.

The DNA for the CDR3 is TGTGCCAGCACCCACAACCCCAGGGGCACCGGGGAGCTGTTTTTT. It specifies CASTHNPRGTGELFF. This chain uses TRBV11-2 with TRBJ2-2; the D gene is possibly TRBD1 (6 bases). CDR1 and CDR2 from the germline V gene are SGHAT and FQNNGV. CDR3 length equals 15 residues. Trimming cost V 7 bases and J 4 bases, with 16 bases left between them.

This clonotype was recorded at least ten times. This chain links TRBV12-3 or TRBV12-4 with TRBJ2-7; possibly TRBD1 or TRBD2 for D (5 bases each). Trimming pared 6 bases from V and 5 bases from J, leaving 20 bases between. The CDR3 runs to 15 residues. CDR3 coding DNA: TGTGCCAGCAGCTACTCCGGGGCCCGTTGGGACGAGCAGTACTTC. Residues: CASSYSGARWDEQYF.

As to this clonotype: Its ends do not fully match the called genes, so a read error is possible. This chain links TRBV12-3 or TRBV12-4 with TRBJ1-3; possibly TRBD1 for D (6 bases). CDR3 length equals 14 residues. DNA for the CDR3: TGTGCCAGCAGTCGACAGGTGAGGGGAAACACTATATATTTT. Its protein is CASSRQVRGNTIYF.

The CDR3 DNA sequence: TGTGCCAGCAGCATGACAGGGACGATGGCCTACACCTTC. Its translation is CASSMTGTMAYTF. The V gene is TRBV27, the J gene TRBJ1-2; 7 nucleotides match TRBD1. The CDR3 spans 13 residues. The V gene end was trimmed by 6 bases and the J gene end by 10 bases; junction bases not matched to a gene: 11. Per the germline V gene, CDR1 is MNHEY and CDR2 is SMNVEV (reference sequence).

This clonotype appeared many times. CDR3: CSAPATGANQPQHF. The DNA of the CDR3 is TGCAGTGCTCCGGCGACAGGGGCCAATCAGCCCCAGCATTTT. The chain carries TRBV20-1 and TRBJ1-5, with TRBD1 matching over 8 bases. V gave up 5 bases and J gave up 3 bases; unmatched junction bases: 6. Looked up from germline, CDR1 is DFQATT and CDR2 is SNEGSKA (reference sequence). The CDR3 is made up of 14 amino acids.

This sequence joins TRBV10-3 and TRBJ1-5, with D perhaps matching TRBD1 (5 bases). Germline V gene data show CDR1 as ENHRY and CDR2 as SYGVKD. Trimming stripped 5 bases from V and 6 bases from J, with 17 bases between. The CDR3 has 15 amino acids. The CDR3 coding sequence is TGTGCCATCAGTTTAGAGGGACCGGGACCTCAGCCCCAGCATTTT. Its protein is CAISLEGPGPQPQHF.

This clonotype was seen more than once but under ten times. The chain has TRBV28 and TRBJ2-7; D possibly corresponds to TRBD2 (5 bases). With 7 bases removed from V and 2 bases from J, the gap between germline ends came to 6 bases. Germline CDR1 is MDHEN and CDR2 is SYDVKM. The CDR3 sequence is 11 residues long. CDR3 coding DNA: TGTGCCAGCAAAGCGGCCTACGAGCAGTACTTC. Amino acids: CASKAAYEQYF.

As regards this clonotype: This clone may be a read error of a much larger clone one base away. This likely comes from a read error, as the CDR3 has no conserved phenylalanine or tryptophan at its end. The chain joins TRBV18 to TRBJ2-5; no clear D. The CDR3 sequence is 11 residues long. V shed 5 bases and J shed 4 bases, with 5 bases lying between them. CDR1 is KGHSH and CDR2 is LQKENI in the germline V gene. CDR3 protein: CASSTSETQYL. The DNA of the CDR3 is TGTGCCAGCTCAACCTCAGAGACCCAGTACCTC.

This clonotype came up a few times. The CDR3 nucleotides are TGTGCCACCAGCAGACAGAGCCAGGGTACAGCTTTCTTT. Its protein is CATSRQSQGTAFF. This chain joins TRBV15 and TRBJ1-1, with D tentatively TRBD1 (5 bases). The V gene's germline CDR1 is LNHNV and CDR2 YYDKDF (reference sequence). The V end lost 2 bases, the J end lost 10 bases, and 14 bases lay between the germline ends. CDR3 length: 13 residues.

The rearrangement uses TRBV27 and TRBJ2-7, with TRBD2 as a possible D gene (5 bases). Germline loops: CDR1 MNHEY, CDR2 SMNVEV (reference sequence). Trimming took off 1 base at V and 0 bases at J, with 16 bases between the two ends. This CDR3 contains 17 residues. The CDR3 nucleotides are TGTGCCAGCAGTTTATTCCGAGGACTGGGAGCCTCCTACGAGCAGTACTTC. This encodes CASSLFRGLGASYEQYF.

The V and J genes are TRBV6-1 and TRBJ1-2; D is uncertain. The ends were cut back, 5 bases at V and 5 bases at J, with 12 bases in the middle. Germline V CDR1 and CDR2: MNHNS, SASEGT. The length of the CDR3 is 13 residues. CDR3: CASSRTDLYGYTF. CDR3 in DNA: TGTGCCAGCAGTCGGACCGACCTATATGGCTACACCTTC.

The sample holds many counts of this clonotype. The chain has TRBV6-2 or TRBV6-3 and TRBJ2-5; no firm D call. Trimming left V 11 bases short and J 5 bases short, with 18 bases between. The CDR3 runs 13 residues. The germline V gene has CDR1 MNHEY and CDR2 SVGEGT. Written as DNA, the CDR3 is TGTGCCGGGCGGTCGACGGTAATCGAGACCCAGTACTTC. Amino acids: CAGRSTVIETQYF.

This clonotype occurred many times. The CDR3 DNA sequence: TGTGCCAGCAGCTTGGGGACTCCCATCTCTGGGGCCAACGTCCTGACTTTC. Its protein is CASSLGTPISGANVLTF. This rearrangement joins TRBV7-6 to TRBJ2-6, with a possible D match to TRBD2 (6 bases). V was trimmed by 3 bases and J by 0 bases, leaving 12 bases between them. Germline V gene lookup returns CDR1 SGHVS and CDR2 FNYEAQ. This CDR3 spans 17 amino acids.

The genes are TRBV6-2 or TRBV6-3 and TRBJ2-7; maybe TRBD1 (6 bases). Germline CDR1 MNHEY, CDR2 SVGEGT. CDR3 length: 12 residues. Trimming cost V 6 bases and J 3 bases, with 9 bases left between them. CDR3 bases: TGTGCCAGCAGACGGACAGACTACGAGCAGTACTTC. Protein sequence: CASRRTDYEQYF.

In this sample, this clonotype turned up many times. Possible read error: a much larger clone is one base away. The V gene is TRBV3-1, the J gene TRBJ2-2; D remains unclear. This CDR3 is built from 11 residues. CDR1 is LGHDT and CDR2 is YNNKEL in the germline V gene (reference sequence). V was trimmed by 4 bases and J by 6 bases, leaving 3 bases between them. The CDR3 bases are TGTGCCAGCAGCCGCCCCGGGGAGCTGTTTTTT. Translation: CASSRPGELFF.

The V and J genes are TRBV15 and TRBJ1-6, with 11 nucleotides matching TRBD1. Germline CDR1 reads LNHNV; CDR2 reads YYDKDF (reference sequence). This CDR3 spans 16 amino acids. Losses at the gene ends were 4 bases for V and 9 bases for J; bases not matched to a gene: 8. The CDR3 bases are TGTGCCACCAGCACCAGGACAGGGGGCGCGAGTTCACCCCTCCACTTT. Protein product: CATSTRTGGASSPLHF.

This clonotype was recorded a few times. This chain uses TRBV18 with TRBJ2-7, with 7 bases aligning to TRBD1. V was pared by 8 bases and J by 0 bases, with 7 bases of the junction left unmatched. This CDR3 has 14 amino acids. The germline gives CDR1 KGHSH, CDR2 LQKENI. The CDR3 is CASTGQSNSYEQYF. DNA for the CDR3: TGTGCCAGCACGGGACAGTCCAACTCCTACGAGCAGTACTTC. The variable domain in full, with the rest retrieved from reference TRBV18 and TRBJ2-7, is NAGVMQNPRHLVRRRGQEARLRCSPMKGHSHVYWYRQLPEEGLKFMVYLQKENIIDESGMPKERFSAEFPKEGPSILRIQQVVRGDSAAYFCASTGQSNSYEQYFGPGTRLTVT.

This clonotype was found many times. The V call is TRBV9, the J call TRBJ1-1; D perhaps matches TRBD1 (6 bases). The length of the CDR3 is 13 residues. Germline loops: CDR1 SGDLS, CDR2 YYNGEE. V was shortened by 3 bases and J by 11 bases, with 17 bases between the two germline ends. The CDR3 DNA reads TGTGCCAGCAGCGCCAAATCAGGGGTTGAGGCTTTCTTT. Its translation: CASSAKSGVEAFF. The full variable domain, with the rest looked up from reference TRBV9 and TRBJ1-1, is DSGVTQTPKHLITATGQRVTLRCSPRSGDLSVYWYQQSLDQGLQFLIQYYNGEERAKGNILERFSAQQFPDLHSELNLSSLELGDSALYFCASSAKSGVEAFFGQGTRLTVV.

This clonotype showed up many times. The chain has TRBV18 and TRBJ1-1; 9 bases are shared with TRBD1. This CDR3 is built from 14 residues. J was trimmed by 3 bases and V by 2 bases; bases with no gene match: 1. In germline, CDR1 is KGHSH, CDR2 LQKENI. CDR3 bases: TGTGCCAGCTCACCAAGACAGGGGGACACTGAAGCTTTCTTT. This sequence encodes CASSPRQGDTEAFF.